The following is a T cell receptor beta chain sequence with its context. Its target is not known. This sample was included in a study of cytomegalovirus exposure and HLA in healthy donors. Study results and limitations: Cytomegalovirus association was listed for about 170 TCR beta chains. First-cohort TCR clusters tended to co-occur in the approximately 120 validation repertoires, a later analysis found.

TCRdb keeps only in-frame clones here, not all; method: immunoSEQ multiplex PCR. Of about 69,000 clones detected, under 96% appear once; the ten largest clones hold 4.5%. This CDR3 spans 13 amino acids. V shed 1 base and J shed 7 bases, with 8 bases lying between them. Germline V lookup: CDR1 SGHTA, CDR2 FQGNSA. This TCR was sampled from a woman under 30 in good health and CMV-seropositive. The chain carries TRBV7-2 and TRBJ1-5; D possibly corresponds to TRBD1 (5 bases). Material for sequencing was PBMCs. CDR3 region: CASSLEGKQPQHF. The CDR3 nucleotides read TGTGCCAGCAGCTTAGAGGGGAAACAGCCCCAGCATTTT.